The 9 T cell receptor beta chains below all came from one sample that was sequenced in a study of T cell clones after liver transplantation. Libraries were prepared by immunoSEQ multiplex PCR; TCRdb keeps only in-frame clonotypes and omits some of them. Of 9,000 to 9,500 clones listed, 70% to 85% are singletons. Sample: CD8+ T cells from blood, taken at the 22-month timepoint. Source of these receptors: a human patient who received a liver transplant. Some of these T cells may belong to the graft donor.

The chain employs TRBV7-9 and TRBJ2-2; D assignment may be TRBD1 or TRBD2 (5 bases each). Trimming removed 5 bases from V and 1 base from J, with 14 bases in between. From germline, CDR1 is SEHNR and CDR2 FQNEAQ (reference sequence). The CDR3 runs to 16 residues. This chain's CDR3 is CASSPSRDQNTGELFF. The CDR3, as DNA: TGTGCCAGCAGCCCGTCCCGGGACCAGAACACCGGGGAGCTGTTTTTT. Together with reference TRBV7-9 and TRBJ2-2, the CDR3 gives the full variable domain: DTGVSQNPRHKITKRGQNVTFRCDPISEHNRLYWYRQTLGQGPEFLTYFQNEAQLEKSRLLSDRFSAERPKGSFSTLEIQRTEQGDSAMYLCASSPSRDQNTGELFFGEGSRLTVL.

The chain employs TRBV27 and TRBJ1-1, with no clear D. CDR3 length: 15 amino acids. CDR1 and CDR2 from the germline V gene are MNHEY and SMNVEV (reference sequence). The germline V and J ends were trimmed by 5 bases and 8 bases, with 21 bases remaining between them. This CDR3 reads CASSQTWSTALEAFF. The CDR3 DNA is TGTGCCAGCAGTCAAACTTGGAGCACAGCACTCGAAGCTTTCTTT.

Only one count was recorded for this clone. V is TRBV4-1 and J is TRBJ2-2; D ambiguous. Trimming cost V 4 bases and J 9 bases, with 9 bases left between them. The CDR3 is 12 residues long. CDR1 MGHRA and CDR2 YSYEKL come from the germline V gene. CDR3 residues: CASSLGSRELFF. CDR3 bases: TGCGCCAGCAGCCTTGGGTCTCGGGAGCTGTTTTTT.

The chain joins TRBV7-9 to TRBJ1-3; D uncertain. The V gene's germline CDR1 is SEHNR and CDR2 FQNEAQ (reference sequence). This CDR3 is 13 amino acids long. Trimming removed 3 bases at V and 8 bases at J, with 11 bases between. In DNA form, the CDR3 reads TGTGCCAGCAGCTTTACAGCGGACGACACCATATATTTT. Its protein product is CASSFTADDTIYF.

This chain joins TRBV5-6 and TRBJ2-7; no definite D call. V was shortened by 3 bases and J by 2 bases, with 15 bases between the two germline ends. Germline assignment: CDR1 SGHDT and CDR2 YYEEEE. This CDR3 has 15 amino acids. CDR3 in DNA: TGTGCCAGCAGCTGGATGCCAGGACGGACCTACGAGCAGTACTTC. This codes for CASSWMPGRTYEQYF. Based on the CDR3 plus reference TRBV5-6 and TRBJ2-7, the full variable domain is DAGVTQSPTHLIKTRGQQVTLRCSPKSGHDTVSWYQQALGQGPQFIFQYYEEEERQRGNFPDRFSGHQFPNYSSELNVNALLLGDSALYLCASSWMPGRTYEQYFGPGTRLTVT.

By frequency in the sample, this clone is medium-sized. This sequence joins TRBV28 and TRBJ2-7, with D possibly called TRBD1 or TRBD2 (5 bases each). Trimming left V 7 bases short and J 3 bases short, with 13 bases between. CDR1 and CDR2 from the germline V gene are MDHEN and SYDVKM. The CDR3 contains 13 residues. The CDR3 DNA reads TGTGCCAGCACCCCCCAGGGAGACTACGAGCAGTACTTC. Translated: CASTPQGDYEQYF. The whole variable domain, remainder taken from reference TRBV28 and TRBJ2-7, is DVKVTQSSRYLVKRTGEKVFLECVQDMDHENMFWYRQDPGLGLRLIYFSYDVKMKEKGDIPEGYSVSREKKERFSLILESASTNQTSMYLCASTPQGDYEQYFGPGTRLTVT.

The chain has TRBV4-1 and TRBJ1-1; D perhaps matches TRBD1 (6 bases). Germline CDR1 is MGHRA and CDR2 is YSYEKL. The CDR3 is made up of 15 amino acids. With 1 base removed from V and 2 bases from J, the gap between germline ends came to 11 bases. The CDR3 nucleotides are TGCGCCAGCAGCCAAGTCCCGGGGGCTAACACTGAAGCTTTCTTT. This encodes CASSQVPGANTEAFF.

The chain links TRBV30 to TRBJ1-3; perhaps TRBD1 as D (5 bases). Germline values: CDR1 GTSNPN, CDR2 SVGIG (reference sequence). This CDR3 has 15 amino acids. V was shortened by 2 bases and J by 0 bases, with 11 bases between the two germline ends. The chain's CDR3 is CAWSSTGGSGNTIYF. CDR3 DNA sequence: TGTGCCTGGAGTTCGACTGGGGGCTCTGGAAACACCATATATTTT.

The chain is built from TRBV28 and TRBJ2-1; possibly TRBD2 for D (6 bases). CDR1 MDHEN and CDR2 SYDVKM come from the germline V gene. The CDR3 is made up of 16 amino acids. V dropped 5 bases and J dropped 4 bases, with 18 bases sitting between them. As DNA, the CDR3 is TGTGCCAGCAGTCCTCTAGAGGAGGGAGAGTACAATGAGCAGTTCTTC. It is translated as CASSPLEEGEYNEQFF.